These 15 T cell receptor beta chains were all obtained from the same sample, sequenced in a study of T cells in Graves' hyperthyroidism and ophthalmopathy. RNA transcripts yielded amplified TCR beta CDR3 regions. The HTBI primer set served for first-round RT-PCR of the TCR CDR3. Using its own MiXCR run on the multiplex PCR reads, TCRdb lists one record per CDR3 protein. The table includes more than 550,000 distinct CDR3 sequences, roughly 45% detected once. The sequenced material came from peripheral blood or thyroid tissue (not recorded which). Receptors were obtained from an adult man with Graves' disease, either hyperthyroidism or ophthalmopathy (not recorded which).

CDR3 region: CASKPGAGDDYGYTF. The DNA for the CDR3 is TGTGCCAGCAAGCCAGGGGCAGGGGATGACTATGGCTACACCTTC. The chain uses TRBV25-1 and TRBJ1-2; tentatively, D is TRBD1 (6 bases). The germline V and J ends were trimmed by 7 bases and 3 bases, with 18 bases remaining between them. Looked up from germline, CDR1 is MGHDK and CDR2 is SYGVNS. The CDR3 is 15 amino acids.

The rearrangement joins TRBV7-2 to TRBJ2-7, with 9 nucleotides matching TRBD1. The CDR3 extends over 13 amino acids. The trim removed 7 bases at V and 6 bases at J, leaving 7 bases unmatched. In germline, CDR1 is SGHTA, CDR2 FQGNSA. CDR3 sequence reads: CASTQGQGTEQYF. In DNA, the CDR3 is TGTGCCAGCACTCAGGGACAGGGAACCGAGCAGTACTTC.

V gene TRBV19 combines with J gene TRBJ1-2, with D possibly matching TRBD1 (5 bases). V lost 5 bases and J 3 bases, leaving 19 bases between the germline ends. The CDR3 totals 16 residues. CDR1 is LNHDA and CDR2 is SQIVND in the germline V gene (reference sequence). The DNA for the CDR3 is TGTGCCAGTAGTGGCGCTGGACACGACCCTGACTATGGCTACACCTTC. Translated: CASSGAGHDPDYGYTF.

The chain employs TRBV24-1 and TRBJ2-5, with 9 bases that match TRBD2. Trimming took 4 bases from V and 5 from J; bases not matched to a gene: 7. CDR3 length: 15 amino acids. CDR1 and CDR2 (germline): KGHDR, SFDVKD. This chain's CDR3 is CATSDGGRAGETQYF. The CDR3 DNA reads TGTGCCACCAGTGACGGCGGGAGGGCTGGGGAGACCCAGTACTTC.

The chain joins TRBV25-1 to TRBJ1-4, with D hard to call. V dropped 6 bases and J dropped 5 bases, with 16 bases sitting between them. CDR1 MGHDK and CDR2 SYGVNS come from the germline V gene. The CDR3 has 15 residues. CDR3 nucleotide sequence: TGTGCCAGCAGAGAACCTACGGGCCGAAATGAAAAACTGTTTTTT. Its protein is CASREPTGRNEKLFF.

The chain combines TRBV7-9 with TRBJ2-7; TRBD1 matches at 9 bases. V trimming: 3 bases; J trimming: 2 bases; junction bases outside the gene matches: 5. The CDR3 has 15 residues. Per the germline V gene, CDR1 is SEHNR and CDR2 is FQNEAQ (reference sequence). The CDR3 DNA is TGTGCCAGCAGCTTCCGGGACAGGGAACCCTACGAGCAGTACTTC. The encoded protein is CASSFRDREPYEQYF.

This clonotype was seen a single time. A junction end diverges from the germline sequence, so it may reflect a read error. The rearrangement uses TRBV5-1 and TRBJ1-2, with D possibly being TRBD1 (5 bases). CDR1 is SGHRS, CDR2 YFSETQ, per germline. The CDR3 runs 13 residues. The CDR3 bases are TGCGCCGGCAGCCTTCTGACAGCCTCCGGCTACACCTTC. Its protein is CAGSLLTASGYTF. Drawing the rest from reference TRBV5-1 and TRBJ1-2, the complete variable domain is KAGVTQTPRYLIKTRGQQVTLSCSPISGHRSVSWYQQTPGQGLQFLFEYFSETQRNKGNFPGRFSGRQFSNSRSEMNVSTLELGDSALYLCAGSLLTASGYTFGSGTRLTVV.

The CDR3 DNA follows: TGTGCCAGCAGCCGGGCACAGTGGAGTCCACCCCTCCACTTT. Translated: CASSRAQWSPPLHF. The V and J genes are TRBV7-9 and TRBJ1-6; the D is unclear. The V gene's germline CDR1 is SEHNR and CDR2 FQNEAQ (reference sequence). The CDR3 runs 14 residues. The germline V and J ends were trimmed by 5 bases and 11 bases, with 16 bases remaining between them.

A single count supports this clonotype. J is TRBJ1-2 and V is TRBV29-1; D gene uncertain. This CDR3 is 15 amino acids long. The germline V gene has CDR1 SQVTM and CDR2 ANQGSEA. Deletions cut 2 bases from V and 0 bases from J, with 13 bases between. The CDR3 loop reads CSVEPRWGSNYGYTF. CDR3 DNA: TGCAGCGTTGAACCTCGGTGGGGTTCTAACTATGGCTACACCTTC.

This clonotype was seen a few times. This chain connects TRBV7-8 to TRBJ2-7, with D possibly being TRBD1 (6 bases). The V gene lost 5 bases and the J gene lost 0 bases, with 17 bases spanning the gap. The germline CDR1 and CDR2 sequences are SGHVS and FQNEAQ. CDR3 length equals 16 residues. This chain's CDR3 is CASSRFQGSGSYEQYF. The CDR3, as DNA: TGTGCCAGCAGCCGGTTCCAGGGGTCGGGCTCCTACGAGCAGTACTTC.

The sample holds many counts of this clonotype. The chain recombines TRBV7-2 with TRBJ1-4, with D maybe TRBD1 (6 bases). The CDR3 sequence is 15 residues long. The V end was cut by 5 bases, the J end by 7 bases, with 17 bases between. Germline CDR1 is SGHTA and CDR2 is FQGNSA. CDR3: CASSPAGGGSEKLFF. The CDR3 nucleotides are TGTGCCAGCAGCCCAGCGGGGGGCGGGAGTGAAAAACTGTTTTTT.

This clonotype came up once. This rearrangement joins TRBV29-1 to TRBJ2-5, with D perhaps TRBD1 (6 bases). The CDR3 covers 15 residues. Trimming removed 5 bases from V and 2 bases from J, with 18 bases in between. The germline V gene encodes CDR1 SQVTM and CDR2 ANQGSEA. The CDR3 loop reads CSVQGMGQIQETQYF. DNA for the CDR3: TGCAGCGTTCAGGGGATGGGGCAGATTCAAGAGACCCAGTACTTC.

To note about this clonotype: A much bigger clone sits one base away, suggesting this may be a read error. For the CDR3, the DNA is TGTGCCGGCCAGAGAGCGTATGGAGAAGAGACCCAGTACTTC. It codes for CAGQRAYGEETQYF. The V and J genes are TRBV2 and TRBJ2-5; D gene uncertain. Germline assignment: CDR1 SNHLY and CDR2 FYNNEI. The CDR3 runs to 14 residues. Trimming stripped 11 bases from V and 3 bases from J, with 19 bases between.

The CDR3 region is CASSTGHSNQPQHF. CDR3 in DNA: TGTGCCAGTAGTACTGGTCATAGCAATCAGCCCCAGCATTTT. This chain uses TRBV19 with TRBJ1-5; the D is unclear. Germline-derived CDR1 and CDR2 are LNHDA and SQIVND (reference sequence). V was shortened by 4 bases and J by 0 bases, with 7 bases between the two germline ends. The CDR3 has 14 amino acids.

The V call is TRBV29-1, the J call TRBJ1-3, with D hard to call. Germline CDR1 and CDR2: SQVTM and ANQGSEA. This CDR3 has 12 amino acids. DNA of the CDR3: TGCAGTACCGAGGGATCCGGAAACACCATATATTTT. Encoded protein: CSTEGSGNTIYF.